This TCR beta chain was identified during a study of response to subunit inactivated influenza vaccine. V lost 1 base and J lost 5, with 14 bases in between. The CDR3 is made up of 16 amino acids. This clonotype was seen more than once but under ten times. TCRdb passed the RT-PCR reads through MiXCR, listing each CDR3 protein once. The sample lists under 200,000 distinct CDR3 sequences, approximately 12% occurring once. Separately, the same data were catalogued under a study of T cells expressing NK-cell markers. That paper notes: The authors made TCR beta cDNA libraries by 5'RACE template switching. This switching added a universal primer site and UMIs. TCR beta repertoires came from sorted CD3+CD56+NKG2C+, CD3+CD56+NKG2C- and CD3+CD56-NKG2C+ T cells. In the group of eight sequenced donors, seven were HCMV-seropositive and one was seronegative. For a handful of donors, these clonotypes were likewise the leading ones in the CD3+CD56-NKG2C+ fraction.

The TCR originated in a man aged 50-60 years who received an inactivated influenza vaccine. The rearrangement joins TRBV12-3 or TRBV12-4 to TRBJ2-2; D might be TRBD2 (6 bases). The sample in question was CD8+ T cells sorted from PBMCs, obtained approximately 12 days after vaccination. The CDR3 coding sequence is TGTGCCAGCAGTTTAGGAGGGACTTGGGGAACCGGGGAGCTGTTTTTT. It encodes CASSLGGTWGTGELFF.